The clone carrying this TCR beta chain has at least ten counts. What it binds is not known. The sample originates from a study of T-cell reconstitution after alpha-beta-depleted transplantation in children. Unique molecular identifiers were incorporated when the TCRbeta library was constructed. TCRdb re-called the PCR reads with MiXCR, one entry per CDR3 protein. This sample has hundreds of thousands of distinct CDR3 sequences, with 16% found just once. Whole-study results and caveats: Several patients had high TCRbeta diversity at day 60; it came from surviving recipient T cells and thymic progenitors. By about two months after transplant, alpha-beta T cells reportedly arose from several hundred graft clones that had expanded.

The V segment lost 4 bases and the J segment 1 base; nucleotides outside the gene matches: 5. Germline V gene lookup returns CDR1 SGHRS and CDR2 YFSETQ. This CDR3 region has 14 residues. V gene TRBV5-1 combines with J gene TRBJ2-7; 7 bases are shared with TRBD1. The sequence was collected from a male patient younger than 18 who had a stem cell transplant for acute lymphoblastic leukemia, so the T cells may come from the graft donor. Sequencing was performed on PBMCs, mostly from graft donor cells, taken 360 days after TCRalphabeta/CD19-depleted stem cell transplant. The CDR3 DNA is TGCGCCAGCAGCCGAGACAGGGCATCCTACGAGCAGTACTTC. Encoded protein: CASSRDRASYEQYF.